This T cell receptor (beta chain) was identified during a study of blood T cells in healthy people across ages. Study at large: About one barcoded TCR beta cDNA was captured per two T cells.

Study conclusions and caveats: Expanded clonotype changes were possibly confounded by unknown donor CMV status. Researchers deemed the diversity estimates from one million T cells underestimates.

Germline values: CDR1 MNHNS, CDR2 SASEGT. V was cut by 8 bases and J by 5 bases, with 15 bases left in between. This CDR3 is built from 14 residues. Points on this clonotype: Its antigen is undetermined.

It was with a sample-barcoded 5' primer and a J-beta primer mix that a second PCR of roughly 7 to 12 cycles was run. One entry per CDR3 protein results from TCRdb running MiXCR on the 5' RACE reads. The repertoire includes 1.5 million to 2 million distinct CDR3 sequences, 28% of them detected once, and more than 6% sits in the top ten. Per sample, at least 5.5 micrograms of total RNA were extracted. The J gene is TRBJ2-2, the V gene TRBV6-1; perhaps TRBD1 as D (5 bases). The clonotype comes from a woman in her thirties in good health. Sequencing was performed on blood. CDR3 residues: CASGYRGATGELFF. The CDR3 DNA is TGTGCCAGCGGATACCGTGGGGCGACCGGGGAGCTGTTTTTT.